This paragraph reports one T cell receptor beta chain. The record originates from a study of blood T cell repertoires in COVID-19. As for the study in general: Samples taken during acute and convalescent COVID-19 were collected in the United States, Italy and Spain.

In the original processing: Estimation of nucleated cell counts was performed using reference gene primer amplification. Measured with immunoSEQ multiplex PCR; TCRdb has only the in-frame clones, and not every one. For V, J and clone size, that table is used; D and trimming come from the DNA. The sample lists about 190,000 clones, approximately 88% occurring once. Sequencing was done on a sample of peripheral blood. The receptor comes from a man aged 40-55 years with acute or convalescent COVID-19.

CDR3 sequence reads: CASSVAQNTGELFF. CDR3 DNA sequence: TGTGCCAGCAGCGTAGCACAGAACACCGGGGAGCTGTTTTTT. The rearrangement joins TRBV9 to TRBJ2-2; D not resolved. The V gene's germline CDR1 is SGDLS and CDR2 YYNGEE. V was pared by 0 bases and J by 1 base, with 4 bases between. The CDR3 contains 14 residues.